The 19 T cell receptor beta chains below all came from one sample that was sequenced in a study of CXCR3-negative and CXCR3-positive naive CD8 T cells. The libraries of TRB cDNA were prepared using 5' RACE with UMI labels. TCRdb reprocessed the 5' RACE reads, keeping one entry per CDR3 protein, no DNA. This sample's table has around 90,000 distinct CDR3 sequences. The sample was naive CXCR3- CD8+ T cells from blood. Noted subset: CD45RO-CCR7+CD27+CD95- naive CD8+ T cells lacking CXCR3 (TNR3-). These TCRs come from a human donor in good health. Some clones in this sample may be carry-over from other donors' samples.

The CDR3 sequence: CSVSGGAYEQYF. V is TRBV29-1 and J is TRBJ2-7; the D call of TRBD2 rests on TCRdb alone, since no DNA is present to check it. The CDR3 has 12 amino acids. Germline V CDR1 and CDR2: SQVTM, ANQGSEA.

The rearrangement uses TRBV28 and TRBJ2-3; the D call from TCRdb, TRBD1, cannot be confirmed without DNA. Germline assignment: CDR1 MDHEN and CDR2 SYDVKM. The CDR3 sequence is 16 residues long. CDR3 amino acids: CASSLWGQAGTDTQYF.

The CDR3 here is CASSPNFDRIPISTEAFF. The rearrangement links TRBV7-9 to TRBJ1-1; absent DNA, TCRdb's TRBD1 call cannot be checked. The germline CDR1 and CDR2 sequences are SEHNR and FQNEAQ (reference sequence). The CDR3 length is 18 residues.

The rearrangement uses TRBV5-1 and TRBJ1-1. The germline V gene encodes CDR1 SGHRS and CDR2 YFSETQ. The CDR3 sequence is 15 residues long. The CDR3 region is CASSLEGSSYTEAFF.

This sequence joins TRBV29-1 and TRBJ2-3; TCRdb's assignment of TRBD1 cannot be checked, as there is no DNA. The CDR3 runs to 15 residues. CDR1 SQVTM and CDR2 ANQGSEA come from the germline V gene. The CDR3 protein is CSVGGGGLRTDTQYF.

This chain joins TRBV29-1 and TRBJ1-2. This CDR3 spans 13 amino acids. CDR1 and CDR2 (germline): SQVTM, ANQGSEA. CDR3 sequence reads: CSAIGIQDYGYTF.

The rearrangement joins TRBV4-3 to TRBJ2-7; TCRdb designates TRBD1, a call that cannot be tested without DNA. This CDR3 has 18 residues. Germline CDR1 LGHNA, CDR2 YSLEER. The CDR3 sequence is CASSQEGWGDRHSYEQYF.

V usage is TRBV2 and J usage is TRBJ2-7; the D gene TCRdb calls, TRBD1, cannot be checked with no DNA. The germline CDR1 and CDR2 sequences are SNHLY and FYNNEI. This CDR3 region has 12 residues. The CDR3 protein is CASDREGAEQYF.

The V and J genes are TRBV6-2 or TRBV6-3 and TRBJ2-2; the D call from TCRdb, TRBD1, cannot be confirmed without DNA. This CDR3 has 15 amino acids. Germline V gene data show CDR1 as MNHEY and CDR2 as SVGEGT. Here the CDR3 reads CASQHPGRQTGELFF.

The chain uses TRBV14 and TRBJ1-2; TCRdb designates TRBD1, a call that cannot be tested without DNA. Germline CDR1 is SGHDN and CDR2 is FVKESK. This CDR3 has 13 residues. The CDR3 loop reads CASSQGGGYGYTF.

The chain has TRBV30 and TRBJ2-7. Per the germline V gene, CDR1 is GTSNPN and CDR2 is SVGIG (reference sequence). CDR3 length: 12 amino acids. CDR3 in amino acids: CAWSSTAYEQYF.

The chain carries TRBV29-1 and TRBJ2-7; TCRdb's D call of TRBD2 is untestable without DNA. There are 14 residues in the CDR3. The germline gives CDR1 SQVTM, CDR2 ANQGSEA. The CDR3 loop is CSVDAGPLTYEQYF.

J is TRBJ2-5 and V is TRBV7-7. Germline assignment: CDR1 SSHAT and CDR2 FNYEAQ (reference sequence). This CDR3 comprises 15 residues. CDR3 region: CASSHLPASEETQYF.

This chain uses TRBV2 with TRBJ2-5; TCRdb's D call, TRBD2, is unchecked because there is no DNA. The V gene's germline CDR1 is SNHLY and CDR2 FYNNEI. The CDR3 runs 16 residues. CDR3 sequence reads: CASSGALAGLQETQYF.

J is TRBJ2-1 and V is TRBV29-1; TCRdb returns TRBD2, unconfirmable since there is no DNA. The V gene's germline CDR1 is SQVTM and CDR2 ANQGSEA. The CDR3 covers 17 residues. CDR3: CSVEVSLAGPLGNEQFF.

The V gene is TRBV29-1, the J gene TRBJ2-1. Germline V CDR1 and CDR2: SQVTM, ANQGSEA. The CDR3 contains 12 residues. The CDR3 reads CSVDGRYNEQFF.

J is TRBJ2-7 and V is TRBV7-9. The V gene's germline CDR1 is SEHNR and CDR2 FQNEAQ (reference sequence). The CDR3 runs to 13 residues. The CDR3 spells CASSPRGVYEQYF. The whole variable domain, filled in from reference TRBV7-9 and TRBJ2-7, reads DTGVSQNPRHKITKRGQNVTFRCDPISEHNRLYWYRQTLGQGPEFLTYFQNEAQLEKSRLLSDRFSAERPKGSFSTLEIQRTEQGDSAMYLCASSPRGVYEQYFGPGTRLTVT.

The CDR3 region is CASSVAWRQGESGNTIYF. This chain connects TRBV9 to TRBJ1-3; lacking DNA, the TRBD1 call made by TCRdb goes unchecked. The germline V gene encodes CDR1 SGDLS and CDR2 YYNGEE. The CDR3 covers 18 residues.

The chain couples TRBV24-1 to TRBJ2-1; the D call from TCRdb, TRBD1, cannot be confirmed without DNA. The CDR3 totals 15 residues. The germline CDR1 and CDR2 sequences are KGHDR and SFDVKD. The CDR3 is CATSAGQSSYNEQFF.